Each of the 13 T cell receptor beta chains below was sequenced from the same sample in a study of T cells in Graves' hyperthyroidism and ophthalmopathy. TCR beta CDR3 region amplification was performed from RNA transcripts. The HTBI primer set served for first-round RT-PCR of the TCR CDR3. Using its own MiXCR run on the multiplex PCR reads, TCRdb lists one record per CDR3 protein. The table records about 280,000 distinct CDR3 sequences, about 25% of them present only once. The specimen was blood. All receptors derive from a man aged 40-49 years with Graves' hyperthyroidism that later progressed to Graves' ophthalmopathy.

This clonotype showed up many times. V and J are TRBV4-1 and TRBJ2-5, with D maybe TRBD1 (6 bases). This CDR3 spans 16 amino acids. Germline V gene lookup returns CDR1 MGHRA and CDR2 YSYEKL. V gave up 2 bases and J gave up 3 bases, with 16 bases separating them. The CDR3 sequence: CASSQRGTSGEETQYF. CDR3 DNA sequence: TGCGCCAGCAGCCAAAGGGGGACCTCCGGGGAAGAGACCCAGTACTTC.

J is TRBJ2-2 and V is TRBV19; TRBD1 agrees at 8 bases. The V and J ends lost 5 bases and 5 bases, in that order; junction bases with no gene match: 7. Germline CDR1 LNHDA, CDR2 SQIVND (reference sequence). The CDR3 consists of 15 residues. The CDR3 region has the DNA TGTGCCAGTAGTCCCGCCGGGACAGGTACCGGGGAGCTGTTTTTT. Protein: CASSPAGTGTGELFF.

This sequence joins TRBV5-1 and TRBJ2-7; TRBD1 or TRBD2 may be the D gene (5 bases each). This CDR3 contains 12 residues. V lost 7 bases to trimming and J lost 5 bases, with 13 bases between them. Germline CDR1 SGHRS, CDR2 YFSETQ. The CDR3 DNA reads as TGCGCCAGCCGGGACCCACTCCACGAGCAGTACTTC. Protein product: CASRDPLHEQYF.

V usage is TRBV7-8 and J usage is TRBJ2-6, with D perhaps TRBD1 or TRBD2 (5 bases each). This CDR3 has 17 residues. V was pared by 3 bases and J by 0 bases, with 12 bases between. Germline loops: CDR1 SGHVS, CDR2 FQNEAQ. CDR3 protein: CASSLGVPSSGANVLTF. CDR3 in DNA: TGTGCCAGCAGCTTGGGGGTCCCAAGCTCTGGGGCCAACGTCCTGACTTTC.

The chain carries TRBV5-1 and TRBJ2-7; no clear D gene. The germline CDR1 and CDR2 sequences are SGHRS and YFSETQ. The CDR3 has 13 residues. Trimming pared 4 bases from V and 2 bases from J, leaving 10 bases between. As DNA, the CDR3 is TGCGCCAGCAGCCTGGACCAGACCTACGAGCAGTACTTC. Translating gives CASSLDQTYEQYF.

This clonotype has a count of ten or more. V usage is TRBV5-1 and J usage is TRBJ2-2, with no clear D. This CDR3 region has 14 residues. Germline-derived CDR1 and CDR2 are SGHRS and YFSETQ. V was trimmed by 4 bases and J by 6 bases, leaving 13 bases between them. In DNA, the CDR3 is TGCGCCAGCAGCCTACCTCCGGTGTCCGGGGAGCTGTTTTTT. It codes for CASSLPPVSGELFF.

This clonotype was seen repeatedly, ten times or more. The chain has TRBV28 and TRBJ1-2; D gene unclear. The CDR3 runs 12 residues. In germline, CDR1 is MDHEN, CDR2 SYDVKM. Trimming pared 4 bases from V and 4 bases from J, leaving 7 bases between. The CDR3 region is CASSSTFYGYTF. The CDR3 region has the DNA TGTGCCAGCAGTTCCACCTTCTATGGCTACACCTTC.

This clonotype was seen ten or more times. The chain has TRBV28 and TRBJ1-2; maybe TRBD1 (6 bases). CDR1 MDHEN and CDR2 SYDVKM come from the germline V gene. The CDR3 totals 14 residues. Trimming cost V 4 bases and J 8 bases, with 17 bases left between them. CDR3 coding DNA: TGTGCCAGCAGTTCCGAGGGGGGAATGAACGGCTACACCTTC. Protein sequence: CASSSEGGMNGYTF.

The table lists this clonotype with many counts. The CDR3 region is CATSDLSPTGGGYEQYF. CDR3 nucleotides: TGTGCCACCAGTGACCTCAGCCCGACAGGGGGCGGATACGAGCAGTACTTC. The J gene is TRBJ2-7, the V gene TRBV24-1; TRBD1 matches at 10 bases. The ends lost 4 bases at V and 4 bases at J; junction bases unmatched: 12. From germline, CDR1 is KGHDR and CDR2 SFDVKD. This CDR3 has 17 residues.

The chain has TRBV12-3 or TRBV12-4 and TRBJ2-2; D gene ambiguous. The V and J ends lost 6 bases and 6 bases respectively, with 8 bases between them. The CDR3 is 12 amino acids. The CDR3 protein is CASRLLSGELFF. DNA of the CDR3: TGTGCCAGCAGACTGCTCTCCGGGGAGCTGTTTTTT.

This chain uses TRBV5-1 with TRBJ1-1; D might be TRBD1 (5 bases). Germline V gene sequence: CDR1 SGHRS, CDR2 YFSETQ. The CDR3 loop spans 16 amino acids. V gave up 5 bases and J gave up 0 bases, with 17 bases separating them. CDR3 sequence reads: CASRETAPGVNTEAFF. The CDR3 nucleotides are TGCGCCAGCAGAGAGACAGCTCCTGGGGTGAACACTGAAGCTTTCTTT.

This clonotype was found many times. The chain combines TRBV7-8 with TRBJ2-6; no clear D gene. CDR3 length: 15 residues. Germline CDR1 and CDR2: SGHVS and FQNEAQ. The V and J ends lost 5 bases and 4 bases respectively, with 12 bases between them. The CDR3 sequence: CASSEMGAGANVLTF. CDR3 DNA sequence: TGTGCCAGCAGCGAGATGGGCGCCGGGGCCAACGTCCTGACTTTC.

This clonotype was observed many times. The chain combines TRBV10-3 with TRBJ2-7, with TRBD1 as a possible D gene (5 bases). V was trimmed by 3 bases and J by 0 bases, leaving 12 bases between them. In germline, CDR1 is ENHRY, CDR2 SYGVKD. This CDR3 has 15 amino acids. The CDR3 here is CAISDRQRGSYEQYF. DNA of the CDR3: TGTGCCATCAGTGACAGACAGCGAGGCTCCTACGAGCAGTACTTC.